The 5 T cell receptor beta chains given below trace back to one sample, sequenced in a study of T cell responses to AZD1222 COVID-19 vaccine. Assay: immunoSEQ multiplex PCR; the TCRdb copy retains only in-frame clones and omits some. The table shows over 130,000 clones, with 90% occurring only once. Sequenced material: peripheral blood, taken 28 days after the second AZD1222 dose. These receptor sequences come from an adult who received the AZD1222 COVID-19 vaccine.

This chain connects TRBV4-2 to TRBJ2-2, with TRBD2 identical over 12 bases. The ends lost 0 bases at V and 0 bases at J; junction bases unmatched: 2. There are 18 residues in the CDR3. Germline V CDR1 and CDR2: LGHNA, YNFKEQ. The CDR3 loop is CASSQETSGGSNTGELFF. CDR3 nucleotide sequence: TGTGCCAGCAGCCAAGAGACTAGCGGGGGATCGAACACCGGGGAGCTGTTTTTT.

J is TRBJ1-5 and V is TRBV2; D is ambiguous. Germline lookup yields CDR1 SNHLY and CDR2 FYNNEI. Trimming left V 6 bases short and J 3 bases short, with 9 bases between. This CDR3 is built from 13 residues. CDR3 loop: CASSPEHNQPQHF. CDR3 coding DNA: TGTGCCAGCAGCCCAGAACACAATCAGCCCCAGCATTTT. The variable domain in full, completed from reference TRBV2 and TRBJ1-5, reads EPEVTQTPSHQVTQMGQEVILRCVPISNHLYFYWYRQILGQKVEFLVSFYNNEISEKSEIFDDQFSVERPDGSNFTLKIRSTKLEDSAMYFCASSPEHNQPQHFGDGTRLSIL.

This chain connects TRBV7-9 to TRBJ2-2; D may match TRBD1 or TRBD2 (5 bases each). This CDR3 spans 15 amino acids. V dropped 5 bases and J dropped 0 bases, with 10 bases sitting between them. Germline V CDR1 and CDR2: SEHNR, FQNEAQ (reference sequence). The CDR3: CASSRVGANTGELFF. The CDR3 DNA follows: TGTGCCAGCAGCCGGGTGGGGGCGAACACCGGGGAGCTGTTTTTT.

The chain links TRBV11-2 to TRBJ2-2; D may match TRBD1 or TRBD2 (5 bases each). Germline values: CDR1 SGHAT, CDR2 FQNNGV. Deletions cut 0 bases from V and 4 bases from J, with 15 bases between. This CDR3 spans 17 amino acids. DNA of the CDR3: TGTGCCAGCAGCTTAGACGGGGCCAGGGCAGGCACCGGGGAGCTGTTTTTT. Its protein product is CASSLDGARAGTGELFF.

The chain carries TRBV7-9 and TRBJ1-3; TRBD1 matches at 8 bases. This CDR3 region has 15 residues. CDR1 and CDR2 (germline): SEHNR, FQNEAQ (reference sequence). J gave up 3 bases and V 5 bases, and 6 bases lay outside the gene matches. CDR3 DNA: TGTGCCAGCAGCCCCACAGGGGGGCTTGGAAACACCATATATTTT. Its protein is CASSPTGGLGNTIYF.